Detailed here is one T cell receptor beta chain. This CDR3 contains 14 residues. V was pared by 5 bases and J by 8 bases, with 6 bases of the junction left unmatched. CDR1 is ENHRY, CDR2 SYGVKD, per germline. This sample is part of a study of identical twins. MiXCR, run by TCRdb on the 5' RACE reads, gives a single entry per CDR3 protein. Counted here are approximately 500,000 distinct CDR3 sequences, 24% occurring once; the ten biggest clones make up about 2.7%. This same sample was also part of a study on T cells expressing NK-cell markers. From that study: The authors sequenced eight donors, of whom seven were HCMV-seropositive and one was seronegative.

The clonotype comes from a woman aged 18-35 years in good health. V usage is TRBV10-3 and J usage is TRBJ2-3, with TRBD2 identical over 11 bases. The sequenced sample consisted of CD4+ T cells sorted from blood. The CDR3 DNA sequence: TGTGCCATCAGTCTCGGGACTAGCGGTAGTACGCAGTATTTT. Translation: CAISLGTSGSTQYF.